The present TCR beta chain was sequenced within a study of cytomegalovirus exposure and HLA in healthy donors. Broader study findings: 16,951 TCR beta sequences were associated with HLA alleles at 0.05 false discovery rate in a later analysis.

To note about this clone: Its antigen is unknown.

V lost 4 bases and J 6 bases, leaving 8 bases between the germline ends. Germline V lookup: CDR1 MNHEY, CDR2 SMNVEV (reference sequence). The CDR3 contains 12 residues. A multiplex PCR was run with 60 Vbeta primers and 13 Jbeta primers. Source study methods: Unique TCR beta chains numbered approximately 80 million in a later analysis, with roughly 9.9 million shared. Sequencing was performed with immunoSEQ multiplex PCR; in TCRdb, only in-frame clones are kept and a portion is missing. Clone size and the V and J calls come from that table; the DNA yielded D and trimming. This sample has fewer than 110,000 clones, with 79% found just once.

The sequenced material came from PBMCs. The rearrangement links TRBV27 to TRBJ2-3; D is uncertain. This TCR came from a man in his forties or fifties in good health and CMV-seropositive. The CDR3 is CASSSLADTQYF. The CDR3 DNA reads TGTGCCAGCAGTTCCTTGGCCGATACGCAGTATTTT.